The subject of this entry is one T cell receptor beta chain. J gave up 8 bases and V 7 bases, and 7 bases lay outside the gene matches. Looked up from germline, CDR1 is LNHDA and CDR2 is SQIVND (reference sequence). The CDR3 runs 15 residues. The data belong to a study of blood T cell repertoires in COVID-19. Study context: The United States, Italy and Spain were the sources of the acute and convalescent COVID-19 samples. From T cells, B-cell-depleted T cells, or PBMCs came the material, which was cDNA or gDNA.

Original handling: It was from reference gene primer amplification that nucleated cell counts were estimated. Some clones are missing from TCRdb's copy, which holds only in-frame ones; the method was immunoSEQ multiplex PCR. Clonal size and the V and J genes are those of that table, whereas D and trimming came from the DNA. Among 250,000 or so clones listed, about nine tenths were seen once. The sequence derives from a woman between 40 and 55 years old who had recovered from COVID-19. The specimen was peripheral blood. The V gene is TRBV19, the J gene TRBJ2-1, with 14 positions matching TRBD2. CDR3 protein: CASTPGLAGDDEQFF. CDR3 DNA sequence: TGTGCCAGTACGCCGGGACTAGCGGGAGATGATGAGCAGTTCTTC. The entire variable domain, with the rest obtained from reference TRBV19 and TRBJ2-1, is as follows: DGGITQSPKYLFRKEGQNVTLSCEQNLNHDAMYWYRQDPGQGLRLIYYSQIVNDFQKGDIAEGYSVSREKKESFPLTVTSAQKNPTAFYLCASTPGLAGDDEQFFGPGTRLTVL.